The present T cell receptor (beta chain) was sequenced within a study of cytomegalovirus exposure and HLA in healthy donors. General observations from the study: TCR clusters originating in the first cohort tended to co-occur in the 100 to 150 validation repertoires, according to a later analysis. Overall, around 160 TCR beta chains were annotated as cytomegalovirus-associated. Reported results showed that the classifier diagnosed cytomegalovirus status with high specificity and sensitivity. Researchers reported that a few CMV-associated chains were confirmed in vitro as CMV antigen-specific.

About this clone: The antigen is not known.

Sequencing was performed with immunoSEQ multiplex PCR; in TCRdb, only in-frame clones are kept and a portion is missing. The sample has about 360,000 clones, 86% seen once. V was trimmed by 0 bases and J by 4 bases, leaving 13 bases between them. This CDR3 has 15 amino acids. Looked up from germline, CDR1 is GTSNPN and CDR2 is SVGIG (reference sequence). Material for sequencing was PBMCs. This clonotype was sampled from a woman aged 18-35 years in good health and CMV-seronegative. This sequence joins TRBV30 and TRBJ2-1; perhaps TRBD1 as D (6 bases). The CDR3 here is CAWSVRGDKYNEQFF. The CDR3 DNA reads TGTGCCTGGAGTGTACGTGGGGACAAGTACAATGAGCAGTTCTTC. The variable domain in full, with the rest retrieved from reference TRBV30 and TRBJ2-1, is SQTIHQWPATLVQPVGSPLSLECTVEGTSNPNLYWYRQAAGRGLQLLFYSVGIGQISSEVPQNLSASRPQDRQFILSSKKLLLSDSGFYLCAWSVRGDKYNEQFFGPGTRLTVL.